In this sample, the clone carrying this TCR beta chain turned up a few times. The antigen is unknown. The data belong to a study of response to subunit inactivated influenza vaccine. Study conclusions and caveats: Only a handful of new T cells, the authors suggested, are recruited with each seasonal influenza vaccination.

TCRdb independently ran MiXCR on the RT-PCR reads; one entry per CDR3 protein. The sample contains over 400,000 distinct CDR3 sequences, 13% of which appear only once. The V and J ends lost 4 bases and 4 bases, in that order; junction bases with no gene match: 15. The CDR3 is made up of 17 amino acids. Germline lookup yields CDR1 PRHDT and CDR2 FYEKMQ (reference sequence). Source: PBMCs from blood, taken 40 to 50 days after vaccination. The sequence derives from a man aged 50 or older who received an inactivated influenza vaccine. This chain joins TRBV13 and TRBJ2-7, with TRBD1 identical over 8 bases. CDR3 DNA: TGTGCCAGCAGCTCAAAACTGACAGGGGCTAAGGGATACGAGCAGTACTTC. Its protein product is CASSSKLTGAKGYEQYF.